Below, one T cell receptor beta chain is given with its context. Its antigen remains unidentified. PCR primers comprised 60 Vbeta and 13 Jbeta primers. Here immunoSEQ multiplex PCR was the method, and the copy in TCRdb shows in-frame clones only, minus some. The table shows 130,000 or so clones, with roughly 80% occurring only once. The CDR3 has 17 residues. J gave up 2 bases and V 6 bases, and 5 bases lay outside the gene matches. Germline-derived CDR1 and CDR2 are SNHLY and FYNNEI. The data belong to a study of cytomegalovirus exposure and HLA in healthy donors. Study-wide points: V segments that were indistinguishable, TRBV6-2 and TRBV6-3 among them, were omitted from analysis. The authors enumerated 150 to 200 TCR beta chains as linked to cytomegalovirus.

The TCR sequence derives from a female donor in good health and CMV-seronegative. This chain uses TRBV2 with TRBJ2-3, with 16 bases aligning to TRBD2. Sequencing was carried out using PBMCs. This CDR3 reads CASRPGLAGGPTDTQYF. CDR3 coding DNA: TGTGCCAGCAGGCCGGGACTAGCGGGAGGGCCCACAGATACGCAGTATTTT.